These 16 T cell receptor beta chains share one sample of origin, sequenced in a study of blood T cell repertoires in COVID-19. TCRdb's table, derived via immunoSEQ multiplex PCR, lists solely in-frame clones and lacks some. The sample has roughly 180,000 clones; approximately 80% are singletons. The material sequenced was peripheral blood. The receptor set was obtained from a woman aged 45 to 65 with active or convalescent COVID-19.

The CDR3 DNA reads as TGTGCCAGCAGTTACACCCCAACAGCATCGATGAATGAGCAGTTCTTC. This sequence encodes CASSYTPTASMNEQFF. This chain connects TRBV6-5 to TRBJ2-1; no reliable D call. V lost 2 bases, J lost 7 bases, and 18 bases lay in between. This CDR3 comprises 16 residues. Per the germline V gene, CDR1 is MNHEY and CDR2 is SVGAGI.

This clone was detected only once. This chain uses TRBV5-4 with TRBJ2-5, with D maybe TRBD1 (5 bases). V was cut by 1 base and J by 4 bases, with 14 bases left in between. This CDR3 contains 15 residues. Germline-derived CDR1 and CDR2 are SGHNT and YYREEE (reference sequence). The DNA of the CDR3 is TGTGCCAGCAGCTTGTCTGGGGCCCCGGGAGAGACCCAGTACTTC. It translates to CASSLSGAPGETQYF.

This clone showed up just a few times. The rearrangement joins TRBV19 to TRBJ1-5, with D possibly being TRBD1 (6 bases). Germline CDR1 LNHDA, CDR2 SQIVND (reference sequence). This CDR3 has 16 residues. V lost 5 bases to trimming and J lost 2 bases, with 16 bases between them. The CDR3 bases are TGTGCCAGTAGTTCCGGGACATCGGTCGGCAATCAGCCCCAGCATTTT. Translated, it gives CASSSGTSVGNQPQHF.

With regard to this clone: Distinct nucleotide sequences in the sample also encode this CDR3. This sequence joins TRBV10-3 and TRBJ1-2; 9 bases fit TRBD1. The CDR3 sequence is 14 residues long. The trim removed 2 bases at V and 8 bases at J, leaving 6 bases unmatched. Germline lookup yields CDR1 ENHRY and CDR2 SYGVKD. CDR3 sequence (DNA): TGTGCCATCAGTGAGCTACAGGGGGCGGAAGGCTACACCTTC. Protein: CAISELQGAEGYTF.

DNA for the CDR3: TGTGCCATGGGACAGGGAAGTGTCTCTGGGGCCAACGTCCTGACTTTC. Translated, it gives CAMGQGSVSGANVLTF. This chain links TRBV7-9 with TRBJ2-6; 9 bases match TRBD1. V dropped 10 bases and J dropped 0; count of bases not matched to a gene: 7. The CDR3 sequence is 16 residues long. The V gene's germline CDR1 is SEHNR and CDR2 FQNEAQ (reference sequence). The full variable domain, with the rest looked up from reference TRBV7-9 and TRBJ2-6, is DTGVSQNPRHKITKRGQNVTFRCDPISEHNRLYWYRQTLGQGPEFLTYFQNEAQLEKSRLLSDRFSAERPKGSFSTLEIQRTEQGDSAMYLCAMGQGSVSGANVLTFGAGSRLTVL.

The V call is TRBV2, the J call TRBJ2-7; D may be TRBD1 (6 bases). There are 13 residues in the CDR3. V was pared by 1 base and J by 4 bases, with 8 bases between. CDR1 SNHLY and CDR2 FYNNEI come from the germline V gene. The CDR3 region has the DNA TGTGCCAGCAGTGAAGACAGGGTGTACGAGCAGTACTTC. The encoded protein is CASSEDRVYEQYF.

This rearrangement joins TRBV15 to TRBJ2-3; D may be TRBD2 (6 bases). CDR3 length: 18 amino acids. Germline CDR1 reads LNHNV; CDR2 reads YYDKDF (reference sequence). V gave up 1 base and J gave up 3 bases, with 20 bases separating them. This CDR3 reads CATSRVKSGPTRTDTQYF. In DNA, the CDR3 is TGTGCCACCAGCAGAGTAAAAAGCGGGCCCACGAGGACAGATACGCAGTATTTT.

The V gene is TRBV28, the J gene TRBJ2-3, with D maybe TRBD2 (5 bases). Trimming shortened V by 4 bases and J by 1 base, and 9 bases separated the two germline ends. Germline assignment: CDR1 MDHEN and CDR2 SYDVKM. This CDR3 region has 14 residues. The CDR3 DNA is TGTGCCAGCAGTTCTGAGGGTGGCACAGATACGCAGTATTTT. It translates to CASSSEGGTDTQYF. Full variable domain (remainder filled in from reference TRBV28 and TRBJ2-3): DVKVTQSSRYLVKRTGEKVFLECVQDMDHENMFWYRQDPGLGLRLIYFSYDVKMKEKGDIPEGYSVSREKKERFSLILESASTNQTSMYLCASSSEGGTDTQYFGPGTRLTVL.

The chain is built from TRBV18 and TRBJ2-3; TRBD1 might be the D (5 bases). CDR1 is KGHSH, CDR2 LQKENI, per germline. The V end was cut by 1 base, the J end by 1 base, with 9 bases between. CDR3 size: 15 residues. The CDR3 spells CASSPQGARTDTQYF. The CDR3 bases are TGTGCCAGCTCACCACAAGGGGCCCGCACAGATACGCAGTATTTT.

The J gene is TRBJ1-6, the V gene TRBV5-8, with a possible D match to TRBD1 (6 bases). CDR1 SGHTS and CDR2 YDEGEE come from the germline V gene. V was shortened by 5 bases and J by 5 bases, with 17 bases between the two germline ends. There are 16 residues in the CDR3. The CDR3 here is CASSFSTGSHNSPLHF. DNA for the CDR3: TGTGCCAGCAGTTTTTCTACAGGGAGCCATAATTCACCCCTCCACTTT.

This clone appeared once. The chain has TRBV5-1 and TRBJ2-5, with a tentative D call TRBD2 (5 bases). Germline lookup yields CDR1 SGHRS and CDR2 YFSETQ. The CDR3 length is 14 residues. The V end lost 0 bases, the J end lost 4 bases, and 10 bases lay between the germline ends. CDR3 bases: TGCGCCAGCAGCTTGGAGGACTCCCGAGAGACCCAGTACTTC. This encodes CASSLEDSRETQYF.

V and J are TRBV2 and TRBJ2-1, with 10 bases lining up with TRBD2. Germline lookup yields CDR1 SNHLY and CDR2 FYNNEI. J gave up 8 bases and V 5 bases, and 9 bases lay outside the gene matches. CDR3 length: 15 residues. This chain's CDR3 is CASSLLAGSRDEQFF. The CDR3 nucleotides are TGTGCCAGCAGTCTACTAGCGGGGTCTAGAGATGAGCAGTTCTTC.

The V gene is TRBV9, the J gene TRBJ2-3, with a possible D match to TRBD1 (6 bases). This CDR3 contains 15 residues. V was trimmed by 0 bases and J by 4 bases, leaving 12 bases between them. Germline V gene sequence: CDR1 SGDLS, CDR2 YYNGEE. Here the CDR3 reads CASSVDAAGADTQYF. DNA of the CDR3: TGTGCCAGCAGCGTAGATGCGGCAGGGGCAGATACGCAGTATTTT.

This clone was seen a handful of times. The chain has TRBV30 and TRBJ1-2; TRBD1 is a possible D gene (6 bases). This CDR3 contains 12 residues. Trimming stripped 8 bases from V and 4 bases from J, with 14 bases between. Germline V gene data show CDR1 as GTSNPN and CDR2 as SVGIG (reference sequence). CDR3 region: CAGGGFVYGYTF. DNA of the CDR3: TGTGCCGGGGGGGGCTTTGTCTATGGCTACACCTTC. Supplemented by reference TRBV30 and TRBJ1-2, the full variable domain reads SQTIHQWPATLVQPVGSPLSLECTVEGTSNPNLYWYRQAAGRGLQLLFYSVGIGQISSEVPQNLSASRPQDRQFILSSKKLLLSDSGFYLCAGGGFVYGYTFGSGTRLTVV.

This clone was picked up a small number of times. J is TRBJ1-2 and V is TRBV7-2; D is unresolved. Germline loops: CDR1 SGHTA, CDR2 FQGNSA. This CDR3 region has 14 residues. The ends were cut back, 1 base at V and 6 bases at J, with 12 bases in the middle. The chain's CDR3 is CASSLGREEHGYTF. The CDR3 DNA reads TGTGCCAGCAGCTTAGGGAGGGAAGAACATGGCTACACCTTC.

V usage is TRBV29-1 and J usage is TRBJ1-2; TRBD1 is a possible D gene (6 bases). The CDR3 has 12 amino acids. Trimming removed 3 bases from V and 2 bases from J, with 7 bases in between. In germline, CDR1 is SQVTM, CDR2 ANQGSEA. CDR3 in amino acids: CSVDGGNYGYTF. The DNA of the CDR3 is TGCAGCGTTGATGGGGGCAACTATGGCTACACCTTC.